Following are 10 T cell receptor beta chains from one sample sequenced in a study of shared clonotypes between healthy human individuals. Profiling relied on immunoSEQ multiplex PCR, and the TCRdb table lists in-frame clones only, not all of them. The table lists 1.6 million or so clones, roughly 96% of them singletons. Input material: naive CD4+ T cells sorted from blood. The subset was: CD45RA+ positively selected. The origin of the receptors is a man aged 25-40 years in good health.

The genes are TRBV28 and TRBJ1-4; 9 bases line up with TRBD1. The CDR3 runs 15 residues. With V trimmed by 8 bases and J by 1 base, 5 bases remained unmatched. Germline assignment: CDR1 MDHEN and CDR2 SYDVKM. This CDR3 reads CASLTGGLTNEKLFF. Written as DNA, the CDR3 is TGTGCCAGCCTGACAGGGGGGTTAACTAATGAAAAACTGTTTTTT. The full variable domain, completed using reference TRBV28 and TRBJ1-4, is DVKVTQSSRYLVKRTGEKVFLECVQDMDHENMFWYRQDPGLGLRLIYFSYDVKMKEKGDIPEGYSVSREKKERFSLILESASTNQTSMYLCASLTGGLTNEKLFFGSGTQLSVL.

This clone was recorded only once. This sequence joins TRBV10-3 and TRBJ2-7; TRBD2 matches 7 bases. V lost 11 bases to trimming and J lost 3 bases; unmatched junction nucleotides: 16. From germline, CDR1 is ENHRY and CDR2 SYGVKD. There are 15 residues in the CDR3. In DNA form, the CDR3 reads TGTGCCGCCGAGGCGGGAGCATCCTATGGCTACGAGCAGTACTTC. It is translated as CAAEAGASYGYEQYF.

V usage is TRBV11-2 and J usage is TRBJ2-7; 11 bases fit TRBD1. This CDR3 contains 12 residues. Germline values: CDR1 SGHAT, CDR2 FQNNGV. Germline trimming cut 5 bases from V and 11 bases from J; bases unmatched to any gene: 5. The CDR3 spells CASSIRGQGEYF. Written as DNA, the CDR3 is TGTGCCAGCAGCATCCGGGGACAGGGGGAGTACTTC.

The CDR3 here is CASQWGYNQPQHF. The DNA of the CDR3 is TGTGCTTCTCAATGGGGCTACAATCAGCCCCAGCATTTT. J is TRBJ1-5 and V is TRBV28, with a tentative D call TRBD1 (5 bases). Per germline, CDR1 MDHEN and CDR2 SYDVKM. This CDR3 has 13 amino acids.

This clone occurred once. The chain has TRBV14 and TRBJ1-1, with D possibly TRBD1 on 6 matching bases. The CDR3 is 13 residues long. CDR1 and CDR2 from the germline V gene are SGHDN and FVKESK. V was clipped by 5 bases and J by 5 bases, with 12 bases between them. CDR3 region: CASSITGLTEAFF. The CDR3 DNA reads as TGTGCCAGCAGCATTACAGGGCTTACTGAAGCTTTCTTT. The full variable domain, with the rest looked up from reference TRBV14 and TRBJ1-1, is EAGVTQFPSHSVIEKGQTVTLRCDPISGHDNLYWYRRVMGKEIKFLLHFVKESKQDESGMPNNRFLAERTGGTYSTLKVQPAELEDSGVYFCASSITGLTEAFFGQGTRLTVV.

This sequence joins TRBV19 and TRBJ1-1; 7 bases match TRBD1. This CDR3 is 14 amino acids long. The germline gives CDR1 LNHDA, CDR2 SQIVND (reference sequence). J lost 1 base, V lost 4 bases, and 3 bases had no gene match. The CDR3 here is CASSRDSWNTEAFF. The CDR3 nucleotides read TGTGCCAGTAGTAGGGACAGCTGGAACACTGAAGCTTTCTTT. Filled out from reference TRBV19 and TRBJ1-1, the complete variable domain reads DGGITQSPKYLFRKEGQNVTLSCEQNLNHDAMYWYRQDPGQGLRLIYYSQIVNDFQKGDIAEGYSVSREKKESFPLTVTSAQKNPTAFYLCASSRDSWNTEAFFGQGTRLTVV.

The rearrangement uses TRBV4-3 and TRBJ2-7; TRBD2 aligns across 8 bases. After removal of 3 bases from V and 7 bases from J, the junction contained 11 bases not matched to a gene. Germline V gene data show CDR1 as LGHNA and CDR2 as YSLEER. The CDR3 runs to 15 residues. This chain's CDR3 is CASSHKTAGAREQYF. For the CDR3, the DNA is TGCGCCAGCAGCCATAAAACAGCGGGAGCTCGGGAGCAGTACTTC.

The CDR3 DNA reads TGTGCCAGCAGAGTTATGGAGGGTCGTGCCGGGGAGCTGTTTTTT. Its protein product is CASRVMEGRAGELFF. The chain joins TRBV6-1 to TRBJ2-2; D possibly corresponds to TRBD2 (6 bases). V dropped 6 bases and J dropped 6 bases, with 17 bases sitting between them. CDR1 and CDR2 (germline): MNHNS, SASEGT. This CDR3 has 15 amino acids.

J is TRBJ2-5 and V is TRBV5-4; tentative D call: TRBD1 (5 bases). Germline CDR1 SGHNT, CDR2 YYREEE (reference sequence). This CDR3 contains 18 residues. Trimming took off 2 bases at V and 1 base at J, with 21 bases between the two ends. The CDR3 DNA follows: TGTGCCAGCAGCTTACCAGACAGCGACAAACGATCCCAAGAGACCCAGTACTTC. It encodes CASSLPDSDKRSQETQYF. Full variable domain (outside the CDR3, taken from reference TRBV5-4 and TRBJ2-5): ETGVTQSPTHLIKTRGQQVTLRCSSQSGHNTVSWYQQALGQGPQFIFQYYREEENGRGNFPPRFSGLQFPNYSSELNVNALELDDSALYLCASSLPDSDKRSQETQYFGPGTRLLVL.

The rearrangement joins TRBV5-4 to TRBJ2-1; 7 nucleotides line up with TRBD1. Losses at the gene ends were 2 bases for V and 10 bases for J; bases not matched to a gene: 21. The CDR3 is 18 amino acids. Germline V CDR1 and CDR2: SGHNT, YYREEE (reference sequence). The CDR3 reads CASSFPRSTGVLGREQFF. The CDR3 DNA is TGTGCCAGCAGCTTCCCCCGGTCTACAGGGGTGCTTGGGCGAGAGCAGTTCTTC.